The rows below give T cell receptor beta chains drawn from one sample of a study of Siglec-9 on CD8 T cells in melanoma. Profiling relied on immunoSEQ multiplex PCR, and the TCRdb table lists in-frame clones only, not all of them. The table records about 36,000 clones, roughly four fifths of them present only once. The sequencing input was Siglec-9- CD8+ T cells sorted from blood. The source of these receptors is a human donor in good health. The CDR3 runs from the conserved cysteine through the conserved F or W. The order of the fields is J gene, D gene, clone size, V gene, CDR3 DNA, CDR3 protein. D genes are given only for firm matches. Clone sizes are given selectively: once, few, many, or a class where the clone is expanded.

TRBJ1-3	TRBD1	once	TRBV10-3	TGTGCCATCAGACCGGGACAGGGGTACGGAAACACCATATATTTT	CAIRPGQGYGNTIYF
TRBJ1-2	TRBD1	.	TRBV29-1	TGCAGCGTTGAACAAGGACAGGGAGGGTATAGCTACACCTTC	CSVEQGQGGYSYTF
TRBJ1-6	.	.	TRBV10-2	TGCGCCAGCCAGGAAGGAGGGGCCTGGTCACCCCTCCACTTT	CASQEGGAWSPLHF
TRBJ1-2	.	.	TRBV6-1	TGTGCCAGCAGTGGCGGTTATGGGTTCTATGGCTACACCTTC	CASSGGYGFYGYTF
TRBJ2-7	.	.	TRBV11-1	TGTGCCAGCAGCTTAGACGATACAGTACAGTACTTC	CASSLDDTVQYF
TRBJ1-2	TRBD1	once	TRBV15	TGTGCCACCAGCAGAGCGGACAGGGGAACTAACTATGGCTACACCTTC	CATSRADRGTNYGYTF
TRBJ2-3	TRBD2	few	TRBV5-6	TGTGCCAGCACCGATACGGGACTAGCGGGCACAGATACGCAGTATTTT	CASTDTGLAGTDTQYF
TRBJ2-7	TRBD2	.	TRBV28	TGTGCCAGCAGTACCCCGAGGGTGGGACTAGCGGGAGGTACCTACGAGCAGTACTTC	CASSTPRVGLAGGTYEQYF
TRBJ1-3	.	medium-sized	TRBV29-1	TGCAGCGTTGGAGGGAGCTCTGGAAACACCATATATTTT	CSVGGSSGNTIYF
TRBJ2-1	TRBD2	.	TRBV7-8	TGTGCCAGCAGCTTGATTGAGCGGGAGCCTCCCCACCCCACTGAGCAGTTCTTC	CASSLIEREPPHPTEQFF
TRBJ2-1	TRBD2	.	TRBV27	TGTGCCAGCACACTCTTAGCGGGAGGTTTAACCGATGAGCAGTTCTTC	CASTLLAGGLTDEQFF
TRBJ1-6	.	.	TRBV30	TGTGCCTGGAGTGCGGGGGGAGGGGATTCACCCCTCCACTTT	CAWSAGGGDSPLHF
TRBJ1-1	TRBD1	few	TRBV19	TGTGCCAGCACCACAGGGGGCGCGACTGAAGCTTTCTTT	CASTTGGATEAFF
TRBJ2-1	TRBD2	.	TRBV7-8	TGTGCCAGCAGCTTCCTCCCGCGGGAGGGGGAGAGCTCCTACAATGAGCAGTTCTTC	CASSFLPREGESSYNEQFF
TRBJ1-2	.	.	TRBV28	TGTGCCAGCAGTTTACCGACGAGGGGCTACACCTTC	CASSLPTRGYTF
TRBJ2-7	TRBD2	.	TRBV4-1	TGCGCCAGCAGCCAAGAATGGCGGGAGGGCTACGAGCAGTACTTC	CASSQEWREGYEQYF
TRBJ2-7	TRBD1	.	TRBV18	TGTGCCAGCCGGCGACAGGGATCCTACGAGCAGTACTTC	CASRRQGSYEQYF
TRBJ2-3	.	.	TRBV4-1	TGCGCCAGCAGCCAAGGCGGGGCCTACACAGATACGCAGTATTTT	CASSQGGAYTDTQYF
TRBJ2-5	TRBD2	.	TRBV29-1	TGCAGCGTTGAACTGTCGGCTAGCGGGTACCAAGAGACCCAGTACTTC	CSVELSASGYQETQYF
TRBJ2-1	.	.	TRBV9	TGTGCCAGCAGCGCCGGGGGTTTCTCCAATGAGCAGTTCTTC	CASSAGGFSNEQFF
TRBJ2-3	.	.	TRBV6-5	TGTGCCAGCAGCCCCGTGCCAGGCACAGATACGCAGTATTTT	CASSPVPGTDTQYF
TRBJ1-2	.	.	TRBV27	TGTGCCAGCAGTTCCCGGATCGGGGTGGGGATCTATGGCTACACCTTC	CASSSRIGVGIYGYTF
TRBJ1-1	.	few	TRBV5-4	TGTGCCAGCAGCCTAACAGAGAACACTGAAGCTTTCTTT	CASSLTENTEAFF
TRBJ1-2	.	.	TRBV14	TGTGCCAGCAGCCAAGATACCGGGCCCCTCCATGGCTACACCTTC	CASSQDTGPLHGYTF
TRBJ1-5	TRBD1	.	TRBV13	TGTGCCAGCAGCTTTAGACAGGGAGATCAGCCCCAGCATTTT	CASSFRQGDQPQHF
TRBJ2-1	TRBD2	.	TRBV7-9	TGTGCCAGCAGCCCAAGTAGAGGGACTAGCGGGAGAGATGAGCAGTTCTTC	CASSPSRGTSGRDEQFF
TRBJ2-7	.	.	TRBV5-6	TGTGCCAGCAGCCCACTCAGGGGCCGGACCTACGAGCAGTACTTC	CASSPLRGRTYEQYF
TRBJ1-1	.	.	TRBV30	TGTGCCTGGATGCTCTCCATGAACACTGAAGCTTTCTTT	CAWMLSMNTEAFF
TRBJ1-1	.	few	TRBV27	TGTGCCAGCAGTCCCCCCCTGGGGACTGAAGCTTTCTTT	CASSPPLGTEAFF
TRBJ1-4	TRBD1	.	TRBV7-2	TGTGCCAGCAGCTTAGACAGGGGGCCTGAAAAACTGTTTTTT	CASSLDRGPEKLFF
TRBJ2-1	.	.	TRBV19	TGTGCCAGTAGTATTGGCAGAGCGTCCAGCTCCTACAATGAGCAGTTCTTC	CASSIGRASSSYNEQFF
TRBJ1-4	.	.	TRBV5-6	TGTGCCAGCAGCTTGGCGGGAACCGAAGGAGAGGAAAAACTGTTTTTT	CASSLAGTEGEEKLFF
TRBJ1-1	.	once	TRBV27	TGTGCCAGCAGTTTTGACGCGGCGTCGGGCACTGAAGCTTTCTTT	CASSFDAASGTEAFF
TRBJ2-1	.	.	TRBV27	TGTGCCAGCAGAGAAGGACAGATTTGGGATGAGCAGTTCTTC	CASREGQIWDEQFF